These 20 T cell receptor beta chains came from one sample sequenced in a study of radiotherapy plus CTLA-4 blockade in lung cancer. Here immunoSEQ multiplex PCR was the method, and the copy in TCRdb shows in-frame clones only, minus some. Among roughly 35,000 clones listed, about 69% were seen once. Material: peripheral blood, obtained from a patient treated with radiotherapy plus ipilimumab. These receptors all stem from a human donor with non-small cell lung cancer that progressed on radiotherapy plus ipilimumab.

On this clone itself: The same CDR3 arises from other DNA sequences in this sample as well. V is TRBV10-3 and J is TRBJ2-3; TRBD2 matches 8 bases. The J segment lost 7 bases and the V segment lost 2 bases, leaving 5 bases of the junction unmatched. Germline lookup yields CDR1 ENHRY and CDR2 SYGVKD. The CDR3 totals 14 residues. The CDR3 loop reads CAISEGLASYTQYF. Written as DNA, the CDR3 is TGTGCCATCAGTGAGGGACTAGCATCCTATACGCAGTATTTT.

The chain recombines TRBV4-1 with TRBJ2-3, with 7 bases aligning to TRBD2. Losses at the gene ends were 7 bases for V and 2 bases for J; bases not matched to a gene: 6. CDR1 and CDR2 (germline): MGHRA, YSYEKL. The CDR3 runs 14 residues. The DNA of the CDR3 is TGCGCCAGCATGGGGGGGGGAGACACAGATACGCAGTATTTT. Translated, it gives CASMGGGDTDTQYF.

The V and J genes are TRBV29-1 and TRBJ2-1; TRBD2 matches 10 bases. The germline CDR1 and CDR2 sequences are SQVTM and ANQGSEA. This CDR3 contains 15 residues. The V segment lost 6 bases and the J segment 3 bases; nucleotides outside the gene matches: 8. As DNA, the CDR3 is TGCAGCGTCGCATCCGGGACTAGCGACTACAATGAGCAGTTCTTC. It codes for CSVASGTSDYNEQFF.

J is TRBJ2-1 and V is TRBV7-3; TRBD2 agrees at 7 bases. Germline assignment: CDR1 SGHTA and CDR2 FQGTGA. This CDR3 has 15 residues. V lost 2 bases and J lost 1; bases outside the gene matches: 2. CDR3 in amino acids: CASSLGGGSYNEQFF. The DNA for the CDR3 is TGTGCCAGCAGCTTAGGCGGGGGTTCCTACAATGAGCAGTTCTTC. The complete variable domain, with remaining parts taken from reference TRBV7-3 and TRBJ2-1, reads GAGVSQTPSNKVTEKGKYVELRCDPISGHTALYWYRQSLGQGPEFLIYFQGTGAADDSGLPNDRFFAVRPEGSVSTLKIQRTERGDSAVYLCASSLGGGSYNEQFFGPGTRLTVL.

V usage is TRBV19 and J usage is TRBJ2-7; D is ambiguous. The V end was cut by 2 bases, the J end by 2 bases, with 16 bases between. The CDR3 covers 16 residues. Germline assignment: CDR1 LNHDA and CDR2 SQIVND (reference sequence). As DNA, the CDR3 is TGTGCCAGTAGTATATTTAACAATGACGGAGCCTACGAGCAGTACTTC. Translated, it gives CASSIFNNDGAYEQYF.

The V and J genes are TRBV10-3 and TRBJ2-7; D possibly matches TRBD1 or TRBD2 (6 bases each). Per germline, CDR1 ENHRY and CDR2 SYGVKD. Deletions cut 8 bases from V and 7 bases from J, with 18 bases between. The CDR3 sequence is 13 residues long. DNA for the CDR3: TGTGCCATCTCTAAGGAAGGGGGGTCGGAGCAGTACTTC. Its translation is CAISKEGGSEQYF.

This clone was found a few times. The rearrangement links TRBV7-6 to TRBJ1-1, with a possible D match to TRBD1 (5 bases). Trimming stripped 4 bases from V and 5 bases from J, with 8 bases between. The CDR3 loop spans 12 amino acids. CDR1 is SGHVS, CDR2 FNYEAQ, per germline. CDR3 nucleotide sequence: TGTGCCAGCAGCTCCGCAGGGACTGAAGCTTTCTTT. Translated, it gives CASSSAGTEAFF.

The rearrangement joins TRBV6-5 to TRBJ1-1; 11 nucleotides agree with TRBD1. With V trimmed by 7 bases and J by 1 base, 5 bases remained unmatched. Germline assignment: CDR1 MNHEY and CDR2 SVGAGI. This CDR3 is 15 amino acids long. In DNA form, the CDR3 reads TGTGCCAGCAACGGACAGGGGGCCGGGAACACTGAAGCTTTCTTT. Translation: CASNGQGAGNTEAFF.

The chain joins TRBV30 to TRBJ1-2, with 7 positions matching TRBD1. This CDR3 spans 12 amino acids. The V gene's germline CDR1 is GTSNPN and CDR2 SVGIG (reference sequence). V lost 8 bases, J lost 4 bases, and 7 bases stayed unmatched. This CDR3 is CATNRGGYGYTF. The CDR3 nucleotides read TGTGCCACCAACAGGGGAGGCTATGGCTACACCTTC.

The chain carries TRBV7-2 and TRBJ2-1; 8 nucleotides line up with TRBD1. V dropped 0 bases and J dropped 8; count of bases not matched to a gene: 12. The CDR3 is 17 amino acids. CDR1 is SGHTA, CDR2 FQGNSA, per germline. This chain's CDR3 is CASSLAGTGPPFYEQFF. The CDR3 bases are TGTGCCAGCAGCTTAGCTGGGACAGGTCCCCCATTCTATGAGCAGTTCTTC.

In nucleotides, the CDR3 is TGTGCCAGCAGTCTGACAGCGAACACTGAAGCTTTCTTT. This translates into CASSLTANTEAFF. The chain recombines TRBV6-6 with TRBJ1-1; D might be TRBD1 (5 bases). CDR3 size: 13 residues. The germline CDR1 and CDR2 sequences are MNHNY and SVGAGI (reference sequence). V lost 5 bases and J lost 1, with 8 bases in between.

The chain's CDR3 is CASSFRLAGNEQFF. CDR3 nucleotide sequence: TGTGCCAGCAGTTTCCGCCTAGCGGGGAATGAGCAGTTCTTC. The V call is TRBV28, the J call TRBJ2-1, with 9 bases identical to TRBD2. Germline V CDR1 and CDR2: MDHEN, SYDVKM. The CDR3 contains 14 residues. With 3 bases clipped from V and 7 bases from J, the junction kept 4 bases outside the gene matches.

The chain employs TRBV6-6 and TRBJ1-2; D gene ambiguous. The V end lost 4 bases, the J end lost 1 base, and 4 bases lay between the germline ends. Germline V gives CDR1 MNHNY, CDR2 SVGAGI (reference sequence). The CDR3 sequence is 12 residues long. CDR3 loop: CASSSDNYGYTF. The CDR3 DNA reads as TGTGCCAGCAGTTCCGATAACTATGGCTACACCTTC.

This clone has a single count. This chain uses TRBV9 with TRBJ2-7; 8 bases line up with TRBD1. The CDR3 length is 15 residues. V lost 0 bases and J lost 4; bases outside the gene matches: 6. From germline, CDR1 is SGDLS and CDR2 YYNGEE. Here the CDR3 reads CASSVAGDRGYEQYF. In DNA, the CDR3 is TGTGCCAGCAGCGTAGCAGGCGACAGGGGTTACGAGCAGTACTTC.

This chain joins TRBV28 and TRBJ2-7, with D tentatively TRBD1 (5 bases). Germline V gene sequence: CDR1 MDHEN, CDR2 SYDVKM. Trimming shortened V by 1 base and J by 2 bases, and 12 bases separated the two germline ends. The CDR3 runs 15 residues. CDR3 sequence (DNA): TGTGCCAGCAGTTTATCTGCGAGACAGACCTACGAGCAGTACTTC. This encodes CASSLSARQTYEQYF.

The rearrangement uses TRBV5-5 and TRBJ2-7, with D uncertain. The germline V gene encodes CDR1 SGHKS and CDR2 YYEKEE (reference sequence). The V end lost 1 base, the J end lost 5 bases, and 4 bases lay between the germline ends. The CDR3 consists of 11 residues. The DNA of the CDR3 is TGTGCCAGCAGCTTGTGGGACGAGCAGTACTTC. It yields the protein CASSLWDEQYF.

The CDR3 DNA sequence: TGTGCCAGCAGCCAGTACCGGGAGACCCAGTACTTC. Translating it yields CASSQYRETQYF. V is TRBV16 and J is TRBJ2-5; D unclear. CDR1 KGHSY and CDR2 FQNENV come from the germline V gene. V was trimmed by 3 bases and J by 5 bases, leaving 7 bases between them. The length of the CDR3 is 12 residues.

The J gene is TRBJ2-5, the V gene TRBV7-9; TRBD1 or TRBD2 may be the D gene (6 bases each). The germline V gene encodes CDR1 SEHNR and CDR2 FQNEAQ (reference sequence). The CDR3 consists of 15 residues. V was trimmed by 1 base and J by 4 bases, leaving 13 bases between them. CDR3 DNA sequence: TGTGCCAGCAGCTTAGTCGGCAGGGGAGGAGAGACCCAGTACTTC. It is translated as CASSLVGRGGETQYF.

By sample fraction, this clone is medium-sized (0.01 to 0.1%). This chain joins TRBV6-5 and TRBJ2-3, with 13 positions matching TRBD2. The CDR3 consists of 16 residues. After removal of 0 bases from V and 4 bases from J, the junction contained 1 base not matched to a gene. The germline V gene has CDR1 MNHEY and CDR2 SVGAGI. The CDR3 bases are TGTGCCAGCAGTTACTCCGGGACTAGCGGGGCAGATACGCAGTATTTT. This gives the protein CASSYSGTSGADTQYF.

The J gene is TRBJ2-3, the V gene TRBV5-6; 14 positions agree with TRBD2. This CDR3 has 18 residues. The J segment lost 4 bases and the V segment lost 0 bases, leaving 7 bases of the junction unmatched. Per the germline V gene, CDR1 is SGHDT and CDR2 is YYEEEE. CDR3 coding DNA: TGTGCCAGCAGCTTGGCAATGGGACTAGCGGGAGCAGCAGATACGCAGTATTTT. It is translated as CASSLAMGLAGAADTQYF.